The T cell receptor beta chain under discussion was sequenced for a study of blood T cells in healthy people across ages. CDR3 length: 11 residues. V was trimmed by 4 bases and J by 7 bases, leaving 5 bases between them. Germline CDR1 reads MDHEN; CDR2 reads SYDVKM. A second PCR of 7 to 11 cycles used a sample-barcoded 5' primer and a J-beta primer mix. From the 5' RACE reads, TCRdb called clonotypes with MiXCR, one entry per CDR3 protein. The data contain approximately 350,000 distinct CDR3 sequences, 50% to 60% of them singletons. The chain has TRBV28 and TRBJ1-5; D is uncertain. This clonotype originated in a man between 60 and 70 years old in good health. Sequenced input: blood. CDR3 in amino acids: CASSSRQPQHF. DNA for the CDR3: TGTGCCAGCAGTTCCCGACAGCCCCAGCATTTT.